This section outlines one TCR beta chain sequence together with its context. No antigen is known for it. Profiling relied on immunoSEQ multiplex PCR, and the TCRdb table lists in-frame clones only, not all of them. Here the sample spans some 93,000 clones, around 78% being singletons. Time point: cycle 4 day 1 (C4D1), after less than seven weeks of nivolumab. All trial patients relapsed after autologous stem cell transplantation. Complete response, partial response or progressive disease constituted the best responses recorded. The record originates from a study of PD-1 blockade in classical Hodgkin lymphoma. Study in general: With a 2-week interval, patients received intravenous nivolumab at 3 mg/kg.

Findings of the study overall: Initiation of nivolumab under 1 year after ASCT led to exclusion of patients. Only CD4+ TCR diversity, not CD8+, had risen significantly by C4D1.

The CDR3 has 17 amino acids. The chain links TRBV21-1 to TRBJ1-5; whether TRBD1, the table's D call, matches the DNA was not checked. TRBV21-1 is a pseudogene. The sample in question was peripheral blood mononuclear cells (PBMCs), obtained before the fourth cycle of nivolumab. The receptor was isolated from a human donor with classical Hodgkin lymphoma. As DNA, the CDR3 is TGTGCCAGCAGCAAACCTTCCGTCAGGGCTAGCAATCAGCCCCAGCATTTT. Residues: CASSKPSVRASNQPQHF.